The clone carrying this T cell receptor (beta chain) was observed a few times. TCRdb's copy holds only in-frame clones and misses some; the assay was immunoSEQ multiplex PCR. The sample holds some 150,000 clones, roughly 84% seen once. This entry is derived from a study of blood T cell repertoires in COVID-19. With 8 bases clipped from V and 9 bases from J, the junction kept 18 bases outside the gene matches. Germline lookup yields CDR1 LNHDA and CDR2 SQIVND (reference sequence). There are 15 residues in the CDR3. The material sequenced was peripheral blood. The chain links TRBV19 to TRBJ1-2, with 7 bases fitting TRBD1. The origin of this receptor is a human donor in a cohort sampled during active COVID-19. The chain's CDR3 is CASVSPGGTPRRYTF. The CDR3 DNA follows: TGTGCCAGTGTCTCCCCAGGGGGGACCCCACGACGCTACACCTTC. Based on the CDR3 plus reference TRBV19 and TRBJ1-2, the full variable domain is DGGITQSPKYLFRKEGQNVTLSCEQNLNHDAMYWYRQDPGQGLRLIYYSQIVNDFQKGDIAEGYSVSREKKESFPLTVTSAQKNPTAFYLCASVSPGGTPRRYTFGSGTRLTVV.